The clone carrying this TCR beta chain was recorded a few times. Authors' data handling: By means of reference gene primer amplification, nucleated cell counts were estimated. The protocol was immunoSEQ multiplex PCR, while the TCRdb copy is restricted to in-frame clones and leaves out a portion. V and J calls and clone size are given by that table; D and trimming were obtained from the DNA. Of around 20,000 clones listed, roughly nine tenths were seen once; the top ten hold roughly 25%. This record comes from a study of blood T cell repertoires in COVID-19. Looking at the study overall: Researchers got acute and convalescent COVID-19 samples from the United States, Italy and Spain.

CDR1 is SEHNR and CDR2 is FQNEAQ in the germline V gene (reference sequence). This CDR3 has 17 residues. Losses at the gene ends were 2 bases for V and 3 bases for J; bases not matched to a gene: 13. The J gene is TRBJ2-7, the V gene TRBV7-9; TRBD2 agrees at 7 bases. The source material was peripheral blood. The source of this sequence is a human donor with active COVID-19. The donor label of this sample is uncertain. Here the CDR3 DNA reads TGTGCCAGCAGCTTATTGCGGGGAGGGATGGGGGACTACGAGCAGTACTTC. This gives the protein CASSLLRGGMGDYEQYF.